This entry describes one TCR beta chain. The table lists this clone with a few counts. Its binding antigen is unknown. Base qualities were left out, and no much larger clone turns up one base away. The data were taken from a study of cytomegalovirus exposure and HLA in healthy donors listed by TCRdb under 2017. At the level of the whole study: An earlier analysis of several hundred of the donors reported approximately 300 Gb of sequence data and about 120 million unique TCR beta sequences obtained from about 180 million T cells. Around 300 gigabases of sequencing data and tens of millions of unique TCR sequences were included in an early release covering roughly 600 HLA-typed donors. Of the 398 genotyped donors, 81% fell in the genetic ancestry cluster associated with self-reported Caucasian donors. The study aimed to test whether cataloging public T cell receptors could reveal signatures of past pathogen exposure. The study used immunosequencing to profile the T cell repertoires of 666 subjects and linked those repertoires to cytomegalovirus serostatus. Besides the first cohort of about 730 subjects, a separate validation cohort made up of 90 to 150 different subjects was used. High-throughput TCR immunosequencing, statistical association of individual TCRs with disease status, and machine learning were combined to predict cytomegalovirus infection status. To study patterns of TCR occurrence, a later analysis re-analyzed previously published TCR beta repertoires from around 670 donors and added high-resolution HLA genotyping. Rather than using new phenotypic data, the later analysis identified candidate immune exposures from TCR beta sequences and from how often those sequences occurred across donors. An earlier analysis of around 640 of the donors used high-throughput TCR beta sequencing to judge whether each TCR beta V gene segment behaved as functional or pseudogenic. Alongside the repertoire data, information on donor age, sex, ethnicity and CMV serostatus was compiled. A later genetic analysis took genome-wide SNP genotypes for about 65% of the 666 donors and used that subset as a discovery cohort. All discovery cohort repertoires had been generated using a single sequencing platform. HLA typing covered class I and class II loci at four-digit resolution. The number of donors typed differed by locus, with about 629-640 for A, B, C, DRB1 and DQB1, 522 for DQA1, 600 to 610 for DPA1, and around 450 for DPB1. Because of strong linkage in the cohort, five DR-DQ haplotypes were treated as single units for association and clustering. On average, around 240,000 unique TCR beta nucleotide sequences were sequenced per donor among 398 genotyped donors of the cohort, with roughly 19% of those sequences being non-productive.

The library was produced with the immunoSEQ multiplex PCR assay. For the multiplex PCR, a mixture combining 60 forward primers for TCR Vbeta segments and 13 reverse primers for TCR Jbeta segments was used. Amplification of the CDR3 region of rearranged TCR beta genes was performed with a multiplex PCR assay on genomic DNA. On the Illumina HiSeq System, the amplified TCR beta libraries were sequenced as 87-base-pair reads. On the authors' methods: A later analysis counted approximately 76 million unique TCR beta chains across the 690 or so repertoires, and around 9.9 million of these chains were shared by at least two donors. Raw reads were error-corrected and collapsed into unique sequences with a nearest-neighbor algorithm that merged closely related sequences to remove PCR and sequencing errors. CDR3 sequences were aligned to IMGT reference sequences to assign V, D and J gene segments. Each retained sequence needed at least a six-nucleotide match to both a V gene segment and a J gene segment. Rearrangements were called productive when the CDR3 lacked stop codons and stayed in frame with V and J; all others were non-productive. CDR3 was defined by IMGT convention, running from the second conserved V-encoded cysteine to the conserved J-encoded phenylalanine. In an earlier analysis of more than 550 of the donors, sequences lacking an unambiguous match to a single V gene segment were excluded. In an earlier analysis of 450 to 700 of the donors, V segments were called functional above 56.7% productive rearrangements and were called segregating when the between-donor standard deviation exceeded 5%. A statistical classification framework was built for diagnosing cytomegalovirus status from the catalog of TCR beta chain sequences. In a later analysis, V and J genes were assigned by comparing TCR nucleotide sequences against IMGT/GENE-DB human TR gene sequences. A later analysis assigned CDR3 sequences and most-parsimonious VDJ recombination scenarios with the TCRdist pipeline. In a later analysis, every TCR beta chain was defined by the combination of its CDR3 amino acid sequence and its V-gene family, and reads without a unique V-gene family were dropped. To address suspected cross-contamination and a sequencing artifact, a later analysis removed several hundred highly shared, low-generation-probability nucleotide sequences. A later analysis calculated a clonal expansion index for each public chain from normalized within-repertoire ranks of inferred template counts. A later analysis computed generation probabilities with a VDJ recombination model fitted to out-of-frame rearrangements, and checked the results against IGoR. In a later analysis, TCR-TCR, TCR-HLA and TCR-CMV co-occurrence was scored with hypergeometric tests, and a repertoire-size bias correction was applied to TCR pairs. False discovery rates were estimated in a later analysis by permuting HLA or CMV assignments 20 times. In a later analysis, co-occurring TCRs were grouped using DBSCAN, and TCRdist sequence similarity was added for clustering within HLA-allele-positive subsets. Co-occurrence clustering excluded repertoires with fewer than 30,000 or more than 120,000 public chains, plus five with anomalous nucleotide sharing. Sourced from immuneACCESS, this table was stored by TCRdb with only in-frame sequences that have V and J called. A share of the clones is absent; for the studies checked, an unresolved V gene accounts for under half, and the remainder has no known explanation. The D gene and trimming were derived from the DNA, and the V and J assignments and clone size from that table. The sample table lists around 190,000 clones, over 75% of them with a count of one. The ten biggest clones cover 2% to 2.5% of the sample.

In total, more than 500 healthy bone marrow donors made up the cohort. At the time of sampling, all cohort members were nominally healthy, though unrecorded immune exposures were likely present. The donor tested CMV seronegative, placing the donor among the roughly 340 seronegative members of the cohort. A peripheral blood sample was collected from each donor, and TCR beta sequencing was performed on peripheral blood mononuclear cells. Genomic DNA extraction from the blood cell samples was performed with the Qiagen DNeasy Blood Extraction Kit. General conclusions and limits of the study: When HLA alleles, especially DR and DQ, strongly co-occurred, TCR associations were difficult to assign to individual alleles. The authors suggested that the approach could potentially be extended to other disease states and immunological phenotypes. Broadly in line with IMGT annotations, most TCR beta V segments showed up in productive rearrangements about 90% or about 30% of the time in an earlier analysis of 587 of the donors. At a false discovery rate of 0.05, a later analysis linked around 15,000 TCR beta sequences to specific HLA alleles. The only immune exposure information available for the cohort was CMV serostatus. In a later analysis, the rate of TCR association differed among HLA loci, with DRB1 alleles having the most associated TCRs and HLA-C alleles having the fewest. In a later analysis, HLA-associated TCR beta chains showed more clonal expansion and lower generation probabilities than non-associated chains that were equally common. The study gave a list of about 150 TCR beta chains associated with cytomegalovirus. A cluster of highly shared sequence variants was judged likely to represent a technical artifact of the sequencing pipeline. A further reported finding was that TCR beta sequences accurately predicted the HLA-A and HLA-B alleles for most subjects in the first cohort. In vitro tests confirmed that a few of the cytomegalovirus-associated TCR beta chains recognize cytomegalovirus antigens. Cytomegalovirus status was reported to be diagnosed by the classifier with high specificity and sensitivity in both the original and validation cohorts. In a later analysis, several top co-occurrence clusters were reported to appear linked to parvovirus B19, influenza, CMV and Epstein-Barr virus. Some IMGT-functional V segments, including TRBV6-2 and TRBV6-3, could not be distinguished by the 87-base-pair reads and were therefore excluded. In a later analysis, most CMV-associated TCR beta chains were found to appear HLA-restricted, with HLA associations seemingly driven largely by CMV exposure. The cohort was sequenced for TCR beta chains only, and without alpha or paired-chain data the features that could be detected were limited. A later genetic analysis reported fewer N-insertions in productive TCRs among donors in an Asian-associated ancestry cluster than the roughly 640-donor mean. Because counts were too low, approximately 15 rarely observed V segments, including chromosome 9 orphons, were excluded from the earlier analysis of several hundred of the donors. An association between a missense DCLRE1C variant and V-gene and J-gene trimming of TCR beta chains was found in a later genetic analysis and replicated in an independent cohort. Linkage disequilibrium might explain the correlated functional status among segregating V segments, but an unknown experimental factor could not be excluded. The presence/absence analyses assumed that sequencing depth was roughly uniform across donors, and that assumption may not be true. HLA typing was unavailable for some donors at each locus, so association tests used only the typed subset. Most TCR sequences were observed very rarely across donors, whereas some public TCRs were present in many individuals.

Including the terminal cysteine and phenylalanine, the CDR3 comprises 14 residues. The entry retains the CDR3 DNA only, 42 bases that are in frame from base 1. V and J are truncated by 2 bases and 4 bases respectively, leaving an intervening sequence of 10 bases. CDR1 MNHEY and CDR2 SMNVEV were looked up in the germline V gene (reference sequence). This chain joins TRBV27 to TRBJ2-3, with no reliable assignment of the D segment. The receptor was isolated from a man in his sixties in good health and CMV-seronegative. Sequencing was done on a sample of PBMCs. The CDR3 has the sequence CASSLVGGADTQYF. The nucleotide sequence reads as follows: TGTGCCAGCAGTTTAGTCGGTGGAGCAGATACGCAGTATTTT.